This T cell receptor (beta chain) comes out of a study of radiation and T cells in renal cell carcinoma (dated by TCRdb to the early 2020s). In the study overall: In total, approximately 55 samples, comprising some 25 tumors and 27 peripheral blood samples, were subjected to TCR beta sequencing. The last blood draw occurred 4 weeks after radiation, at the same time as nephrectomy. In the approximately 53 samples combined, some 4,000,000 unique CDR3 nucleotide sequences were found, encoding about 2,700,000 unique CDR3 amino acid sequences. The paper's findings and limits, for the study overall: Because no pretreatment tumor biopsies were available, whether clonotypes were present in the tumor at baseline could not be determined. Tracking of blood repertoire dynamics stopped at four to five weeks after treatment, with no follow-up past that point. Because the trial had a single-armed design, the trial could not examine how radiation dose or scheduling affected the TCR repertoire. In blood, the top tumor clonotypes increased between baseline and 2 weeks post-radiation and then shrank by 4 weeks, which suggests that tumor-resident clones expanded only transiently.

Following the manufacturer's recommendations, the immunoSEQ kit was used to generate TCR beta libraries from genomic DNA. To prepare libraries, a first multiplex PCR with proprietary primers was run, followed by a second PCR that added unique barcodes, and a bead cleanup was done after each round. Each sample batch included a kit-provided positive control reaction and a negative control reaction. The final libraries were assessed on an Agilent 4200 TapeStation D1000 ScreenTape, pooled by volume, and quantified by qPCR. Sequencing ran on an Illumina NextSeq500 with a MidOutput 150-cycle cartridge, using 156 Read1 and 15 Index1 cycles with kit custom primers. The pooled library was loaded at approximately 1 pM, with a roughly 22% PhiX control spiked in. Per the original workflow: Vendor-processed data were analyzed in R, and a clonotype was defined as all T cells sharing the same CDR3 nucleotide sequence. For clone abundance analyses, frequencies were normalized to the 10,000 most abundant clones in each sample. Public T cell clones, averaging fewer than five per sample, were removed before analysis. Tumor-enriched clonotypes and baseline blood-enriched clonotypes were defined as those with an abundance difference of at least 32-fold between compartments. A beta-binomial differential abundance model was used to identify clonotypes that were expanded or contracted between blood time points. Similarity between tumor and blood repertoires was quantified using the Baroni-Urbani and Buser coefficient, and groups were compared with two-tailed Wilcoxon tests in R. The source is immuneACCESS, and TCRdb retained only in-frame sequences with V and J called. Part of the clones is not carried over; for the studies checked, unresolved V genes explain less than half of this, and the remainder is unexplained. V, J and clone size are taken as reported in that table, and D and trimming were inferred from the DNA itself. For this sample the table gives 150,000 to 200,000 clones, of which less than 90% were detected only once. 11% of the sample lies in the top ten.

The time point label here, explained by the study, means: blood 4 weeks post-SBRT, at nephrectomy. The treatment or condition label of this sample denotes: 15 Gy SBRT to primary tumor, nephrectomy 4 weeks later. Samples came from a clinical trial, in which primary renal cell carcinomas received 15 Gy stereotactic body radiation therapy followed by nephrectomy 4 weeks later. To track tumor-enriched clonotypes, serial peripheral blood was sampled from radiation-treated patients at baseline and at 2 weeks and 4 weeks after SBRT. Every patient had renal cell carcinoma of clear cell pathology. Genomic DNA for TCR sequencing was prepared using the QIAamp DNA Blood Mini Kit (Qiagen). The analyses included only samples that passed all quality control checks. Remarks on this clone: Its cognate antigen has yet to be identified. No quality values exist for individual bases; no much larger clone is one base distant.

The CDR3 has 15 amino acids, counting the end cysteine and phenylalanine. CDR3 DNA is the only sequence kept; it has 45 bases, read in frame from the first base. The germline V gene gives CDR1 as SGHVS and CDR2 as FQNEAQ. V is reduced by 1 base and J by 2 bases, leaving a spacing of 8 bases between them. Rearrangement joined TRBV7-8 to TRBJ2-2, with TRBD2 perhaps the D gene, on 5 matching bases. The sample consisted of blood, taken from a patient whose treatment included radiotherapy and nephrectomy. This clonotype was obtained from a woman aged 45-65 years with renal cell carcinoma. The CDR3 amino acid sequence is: CASSLVWTNTGELFF. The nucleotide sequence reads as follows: TGTGCCAGCAGCTTAGTATGGACTAACACCGGGGAGCTGTTTTTT. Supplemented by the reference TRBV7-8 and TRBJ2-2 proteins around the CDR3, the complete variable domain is GAGVSQSPRYKVAKRGQDVALRCDPISGHVSLFWYQQALGQGPEFLTYFQNEAQLDKSGLPSDRFFAERPEGSVSTLKIQRTQQEDSAVYLCASSLVWTNTGELFFGEGSRLTVL.